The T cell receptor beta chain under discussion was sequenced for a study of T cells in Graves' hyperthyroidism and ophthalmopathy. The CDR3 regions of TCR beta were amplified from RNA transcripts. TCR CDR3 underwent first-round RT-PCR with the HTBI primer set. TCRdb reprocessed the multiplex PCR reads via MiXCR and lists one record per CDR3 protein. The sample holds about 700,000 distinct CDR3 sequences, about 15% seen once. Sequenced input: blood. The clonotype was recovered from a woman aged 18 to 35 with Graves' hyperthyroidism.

In DNA form, the CDR3 reads TGCAGCGTTGTGGACAGGGTAGTTAATGAGCAGTTCTTC. Its translation is CSVVDRVVNEQFF. The V gene is TRBV29-1, the J gene TRBJ2-1, with 8 bases that match TRBD1. The trim removed 4 bases at V and 7 bases at J, leaving 6 bases unmatched. The CDR3 sequence is 13 residues long. The V gene's germline CDR1 is SQVTM and CDR2 ANQGSEA.